This note documents a single T cell receptor beta chain sequence. This clonotype showed up just a few times. There is no known antigen for this receptor. Base qualities are not at hand, and no much larger clone is one base apart. The instrument given in TCRdb is Illumina NovaSeq 6000. TCRalpha and TCRbeta cDNA libraries were built by 5'RACE with constant-segment primers, adding sample barcodes and unique molecular identifiers. Trizol reagent was used to extract RNA from every sample. Library amplification was performed in two PCR steps, and a second sample barcode and Illumina TruSeq adapters were introduced in the second step. The libraries were sequenced on an Illumina NovaSeq using 2 x 150 bp paired-end reads. The published analysis was carried out like this. Demultiplexing of reads and collapsing into UMI-guided consensus sequences were performed with migec v1.2.7. With mixcr v2.1.11, UMI consensuses were aligned to TRA and TRB V and J templates and assembled into clonotypes. A clonotype was counted as expanded or contracted only when both edgeR and NoisET called the clonotype significant, with the noise models trained on biological replicates. For edgeR calls, a false discovery rate-adjusted p below 0.01 and a log2 fold-change threshold of 1 were applied. As an exploratory analysis of dynamics, max-normalized trajectories of the 1000 most abundant clonotypes were examined by PCA with hierarchical clustering. Separately sequenced CD4+ and CD8+ repertoires were used to assign the CD4 or CD8 phenotype of responding clones. The public reads were run again by TCRdb, first through fastp at Q25 and then through MiXCR, and only productive beta chains were kept. All rows with the same CDR3 protein become a single entry with the most common DNA and genes. These V and J calls derive from TCRdb rather than the authors' analysis. The sample data list around 200,000 distinct CDR3 sequences, and less than 20% of these were observed just once. The ten largest make up 3% to 4.5% of the sample.

The data were obtained in a study of T-cell memory formation after mild COVID-19 (dated by TCRdb to 2020 to 2022). Notes on the research overall: Most TCR sequence clusters were specific to one of the two donors. Two young, previously healthy adult volunteers, one female and one male, were included in the cohort. T-cell clones expanding and contracting after mild COVID-19 in a couple of donors were tracked by longitudinal TCRalpha and TCRbeta repertoire sequencing. General findings and caveats noted by the study authors: The study covered only a couple of mild cases, and larger cohorts including severe cases with pre-infection samples were considered necessary. Clones contracting from day 15 to 85 had balanced CD4/CD8 phenotypes, while a second wave expanding from day 15 to 37 was biased towards CD4+. The second-wave clones that peaked on day 37 were not confirmed to be SARS-CoV-2 specific. The detection of some responding clones in pre-infection memory suggests that pre-existing cross-reactive memory T cells joined the SARS-CoV-2 response. Contracting CD4+ clones were found mainly in CM and EM memory subsets, while CD8+ clones were enriched in EMRA.

V ends up 7 bases short and J 2 bases short, with an unmatched junction base count of 7. CDR1 and CDR2 (SNHLY, FYNNEI) derive from the germline V gene. The CDR3 sequence holds 15 residues, the cysteine and phenylalanine included. CDR3 DNA is the only sequence kept; it has 45 bases, read in frame from the first base. Ficoll-Paque density gradient centrifugation was the method used to isolate PBMCs. This TCR was sampled from a man aged 18 to 30 who had mild COVID-19 (a few samples of this study predate the infection). The sample titles of this study are shuffled in the database, so cell type and time point are left out; the donor was told from shared clones. Material: PBMCs or a T cell subset sorted from them (not recorded which). This chain is built from TRBV2 and TRBJ2-1, with 8 bases matching TRBD1. Here is the DNA: TGTGCCAGCAAGGTCGGACAGGGAGCCTACAATGAGCAGTTCTTC. This codes for CASKVGQGAYNEQFF. With the portions outside the CDR3 filled from the reference TRBV2 and TRBJ2-1 genes, the complete variable region becomes EPEVTQTPSHQVTQMGQEVILRCVPISNHLYFYWYRQILGQKVEFLVSFYNNEISEKSEIFDDQFSVERPDGSNFTLKIRSTKLEDSAMYFCASKVGQGAYNEQFFGPGTRLTVL.